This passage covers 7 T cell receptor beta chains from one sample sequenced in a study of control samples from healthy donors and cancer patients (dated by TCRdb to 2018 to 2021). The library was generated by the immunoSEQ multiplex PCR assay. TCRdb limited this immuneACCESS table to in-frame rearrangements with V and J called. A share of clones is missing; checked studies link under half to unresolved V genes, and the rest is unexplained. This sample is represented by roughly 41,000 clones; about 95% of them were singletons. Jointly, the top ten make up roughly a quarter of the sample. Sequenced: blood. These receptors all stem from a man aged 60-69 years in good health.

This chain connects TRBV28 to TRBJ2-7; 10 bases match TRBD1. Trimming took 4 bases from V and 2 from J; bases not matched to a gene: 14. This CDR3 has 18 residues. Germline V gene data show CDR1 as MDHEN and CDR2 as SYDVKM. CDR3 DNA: TGTGCCAGCAGTTCCCCACATCGGGACAGGGGACACCCCTACGAGCAGTACTTC. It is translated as CASSSPHRDRGHPYEQYF.

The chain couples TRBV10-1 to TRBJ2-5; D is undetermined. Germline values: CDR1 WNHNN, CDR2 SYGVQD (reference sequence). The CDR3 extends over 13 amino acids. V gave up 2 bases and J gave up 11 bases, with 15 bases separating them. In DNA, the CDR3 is TGCGCCAGCAGTGAGACGGTAGCCGAAGAGCAGTACTTC. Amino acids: CASSETVAEEQYF.

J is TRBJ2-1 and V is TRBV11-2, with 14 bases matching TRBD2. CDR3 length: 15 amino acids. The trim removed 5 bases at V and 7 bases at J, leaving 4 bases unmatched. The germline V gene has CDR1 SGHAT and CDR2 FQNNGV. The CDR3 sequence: CASSRLAGGWNEQFF. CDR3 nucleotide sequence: TGTGCCAGCAGCCGACTAGCGGGAGGGTGGAATGAGCAGTTCTTC.

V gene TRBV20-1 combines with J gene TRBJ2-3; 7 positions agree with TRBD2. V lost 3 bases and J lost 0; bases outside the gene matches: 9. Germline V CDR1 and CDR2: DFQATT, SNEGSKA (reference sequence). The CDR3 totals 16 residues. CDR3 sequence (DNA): TGCAGTGCTAGTGGCGCTAGCGGCTCTAGCACAGATACGCAGTATTTT. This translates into CSASGASGSSTDTQYF.

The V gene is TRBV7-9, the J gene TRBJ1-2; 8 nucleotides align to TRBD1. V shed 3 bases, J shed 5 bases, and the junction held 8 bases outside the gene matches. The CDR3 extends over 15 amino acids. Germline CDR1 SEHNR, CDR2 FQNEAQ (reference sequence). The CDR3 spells CASSFQRTGYYGYTF. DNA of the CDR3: TGTGCCAGCAGCTTCCAAAGGACAGGGTATTATGGCTACACCTTC.

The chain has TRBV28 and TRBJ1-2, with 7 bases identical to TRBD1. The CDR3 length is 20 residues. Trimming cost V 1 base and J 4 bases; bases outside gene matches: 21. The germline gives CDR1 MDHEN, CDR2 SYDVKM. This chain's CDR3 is CASSLLARGVGQASLYGYTF. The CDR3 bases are TGTGCCAGCAGTTTATTAGCTAGGGGGGTAGGACAGGCCTCCCTCTATGGCTACACCTTC.

The CDR3 DNA follows: TGTGCCAGCAGCCCCCGCGGGCAGGGGAGTTACACTGAAGCTTTCTTT. It yields the protein CASSPRGQGSYTEAFF. The V and J genes are TRBV7-9 and TRBJ1-1; D possibly corresponds to TRBD1 (6 bases). The ends were cut back, 5 bases at V and 3 bases at J, with 19 bases in the middle. The CDR3 loop spans 16 amino acids. CDR1 and CDR2 from the germline V gene are SEHNR and FQNEAQ (reference sequence).